This TCR beta chain was sequenced for a study of blood T cell repertoires in COVID-19. Study as a whole: Acute-phase and convalescent COVID-19 samples originated in the United States, Italy and Spain.

The CDR3 contains 12 residues. V gave up 5 bases and J gave up 1 base; unmatched junction bases: 0. The germline CDR1 and CDR2 sequences are GTSNPN and SVGIG (reference sequence). The data were produced by immunoSEQ multiplex PCR, yet TCRdb's version contains in-frame clones alone and is incomplete. The sample yields fewer than 200,000 clones, roughly 90% seen once. The chain carries TRBV30 and TRBJ1-1; TRBD1 agrees at 8 bases. The receptor comes from a man over 45 with acute or convalescent COVID-19. The sequenced sample was peripheral blood. The CDR3, as DNA: TGTGCCTGGGGGACAGGGAACACTGAAGCTTTCTTT. Its translation: CAWGTGNTEAFF.